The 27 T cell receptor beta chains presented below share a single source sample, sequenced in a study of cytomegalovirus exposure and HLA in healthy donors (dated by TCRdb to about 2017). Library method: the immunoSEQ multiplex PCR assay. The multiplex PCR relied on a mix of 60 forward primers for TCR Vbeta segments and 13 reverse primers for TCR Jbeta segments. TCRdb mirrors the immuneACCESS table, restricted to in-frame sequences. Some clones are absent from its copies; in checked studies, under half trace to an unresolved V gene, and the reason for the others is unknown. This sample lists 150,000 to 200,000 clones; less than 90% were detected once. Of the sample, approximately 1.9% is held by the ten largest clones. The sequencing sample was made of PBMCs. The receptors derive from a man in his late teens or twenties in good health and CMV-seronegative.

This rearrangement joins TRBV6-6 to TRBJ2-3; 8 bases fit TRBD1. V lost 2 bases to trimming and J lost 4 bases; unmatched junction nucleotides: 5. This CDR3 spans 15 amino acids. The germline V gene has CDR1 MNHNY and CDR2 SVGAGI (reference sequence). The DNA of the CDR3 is TGTGCCAGCAGTTACCCTATACAGGGGGCAGATACGCAGTATTTT. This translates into CASSYPIQGADTQYF.

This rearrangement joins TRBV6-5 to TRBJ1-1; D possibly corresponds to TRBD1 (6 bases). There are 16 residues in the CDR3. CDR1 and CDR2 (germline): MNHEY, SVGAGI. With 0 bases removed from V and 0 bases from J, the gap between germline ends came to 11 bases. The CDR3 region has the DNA TGTGCCAGCAGTTACTCGACAGGCGGATTGAACACTGAAGCTTTCTTT. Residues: CASSYSTGGLNTEAFF.

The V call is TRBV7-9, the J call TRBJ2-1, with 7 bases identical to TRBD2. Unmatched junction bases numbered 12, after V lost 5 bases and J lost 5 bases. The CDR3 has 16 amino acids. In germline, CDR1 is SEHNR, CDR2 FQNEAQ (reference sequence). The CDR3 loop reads CASSQGWGGSDNEQFF. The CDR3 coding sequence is TGTGCCAGCAGCCAGGGCTGGGGGGGAAGCGACAATGAGCAGTTCTTC.

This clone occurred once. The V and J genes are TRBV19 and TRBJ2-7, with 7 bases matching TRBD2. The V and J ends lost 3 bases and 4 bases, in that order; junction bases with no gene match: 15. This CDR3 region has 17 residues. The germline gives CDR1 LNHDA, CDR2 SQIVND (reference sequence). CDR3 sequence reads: CASSIDRRTSPSYEQYF. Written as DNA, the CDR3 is TGTGCCAGTAGTATCGACCGGCGGACTAGTCCCTCTTACGAGCAGTACTTC.

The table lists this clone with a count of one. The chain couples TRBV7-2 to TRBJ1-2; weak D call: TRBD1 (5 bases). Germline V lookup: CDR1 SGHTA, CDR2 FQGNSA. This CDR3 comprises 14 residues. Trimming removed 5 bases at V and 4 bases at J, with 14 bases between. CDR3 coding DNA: TGTGCCAGCAGCCCCACGGGGGACTTCTATGGCTACACCTTC. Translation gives CASSPTGDFYGYTF.

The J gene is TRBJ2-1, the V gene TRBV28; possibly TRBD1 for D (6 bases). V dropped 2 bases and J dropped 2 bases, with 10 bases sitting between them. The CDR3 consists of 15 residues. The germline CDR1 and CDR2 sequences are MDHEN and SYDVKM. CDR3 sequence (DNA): TGTGCCAGCAGTTTAGCAGGGGCCCCCTACAATGAGCAGTTCTTC. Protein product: CASSLAGAPYNEQFF.

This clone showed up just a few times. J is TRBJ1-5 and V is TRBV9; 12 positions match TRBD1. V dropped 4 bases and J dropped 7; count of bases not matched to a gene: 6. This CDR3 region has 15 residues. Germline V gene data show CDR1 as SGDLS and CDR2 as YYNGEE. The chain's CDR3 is CASSTGQGARQPQHF. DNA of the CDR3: TGTGCCAGCAGCACGGGACAGGGGGCGAGACAGCCCCAGCATTTT.

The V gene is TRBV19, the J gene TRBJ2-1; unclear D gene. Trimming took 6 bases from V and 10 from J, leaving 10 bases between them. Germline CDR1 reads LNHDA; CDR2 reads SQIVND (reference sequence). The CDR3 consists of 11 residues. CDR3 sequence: CASSSLGEQFF. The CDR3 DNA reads TGTGCCAGTAGCTCCCTCGGGGAGCAGTTCTTC.

The CDR3 sequence: CASTLARSEQYF. DNA of the CDR3: TGTGCCAGCACCCTTGCGAGGTCCGAGCAGTACTTC. The chain has TRBV7-2 and TRBJ2-7; D remains ambiguous. Trimming shortened V by 7 bases and J by 6 bases, and 13 bases separated the two germline ends. This CDR3 region has 12 residues. Germline V lookup: CDR1 SGHTA, CDR2 FQGNSA.

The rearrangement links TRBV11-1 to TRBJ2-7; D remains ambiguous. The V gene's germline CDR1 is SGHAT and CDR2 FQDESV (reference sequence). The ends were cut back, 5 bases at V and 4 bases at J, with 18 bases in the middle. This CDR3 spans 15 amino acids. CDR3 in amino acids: CASSRDILPFYEQYF. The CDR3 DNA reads TGTGCCAGCAGCCGCGACATTCTTCCGTTTTACGAGCAGTACTTC.

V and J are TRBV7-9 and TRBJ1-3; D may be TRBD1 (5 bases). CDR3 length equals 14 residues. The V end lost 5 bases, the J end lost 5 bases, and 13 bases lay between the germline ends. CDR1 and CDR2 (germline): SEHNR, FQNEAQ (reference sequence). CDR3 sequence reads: CASSRSGLRNTIYF. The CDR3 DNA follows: TGTGCCAGCAGCCGCTCGGGACTGAGAAACACCATATATTTT.

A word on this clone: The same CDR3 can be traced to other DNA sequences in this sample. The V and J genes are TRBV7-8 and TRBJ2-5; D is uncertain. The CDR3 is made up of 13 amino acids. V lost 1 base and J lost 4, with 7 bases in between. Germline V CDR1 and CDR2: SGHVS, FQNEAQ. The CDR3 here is CASSLDRRETQYF. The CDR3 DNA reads TGTGCCAGCAGCTTAGATAGAAGAGAGACCCAGTACTTC. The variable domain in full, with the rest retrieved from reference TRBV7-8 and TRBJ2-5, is GAGVSQSPRYKVAKRGQDVALRCDPISGHVSLFWYQQALGQGPEFLTYFQNEAQLDKSGLPSDRFFAERPEGSVSTLKIQRTQQEDSAVYLCASSLDRRETQYFGPGTRLLVL.

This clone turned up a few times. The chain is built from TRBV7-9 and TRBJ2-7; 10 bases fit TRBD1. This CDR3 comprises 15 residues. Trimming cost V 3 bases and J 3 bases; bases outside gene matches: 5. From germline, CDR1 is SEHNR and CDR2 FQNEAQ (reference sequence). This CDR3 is CASSFRDRGLYEQYF. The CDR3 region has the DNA TGTGCCAGCAGCTTCCGGGACAGGGGACTCTACGAGCAGTACTTC. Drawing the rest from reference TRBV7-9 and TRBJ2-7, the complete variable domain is DTGVSQNPRHKITKRGQNVTFRCDPISEHNRLYWYRQTLGQGPEFLTYFQNEAQLEKSRLLSDRFSAERPKGSFSTLEIQRTEQGDSAMYLCASSFRDRGLYEQYFGPGTRLTVT.

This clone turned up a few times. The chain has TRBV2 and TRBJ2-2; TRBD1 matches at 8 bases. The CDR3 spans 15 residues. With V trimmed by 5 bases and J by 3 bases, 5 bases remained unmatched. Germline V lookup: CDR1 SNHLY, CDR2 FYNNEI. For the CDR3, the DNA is TGTGCCAGCAGTTCCGGACAGGGTTACACCGGGGAGCTGTTTTTT. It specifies CASSSGQGYTGELFF.

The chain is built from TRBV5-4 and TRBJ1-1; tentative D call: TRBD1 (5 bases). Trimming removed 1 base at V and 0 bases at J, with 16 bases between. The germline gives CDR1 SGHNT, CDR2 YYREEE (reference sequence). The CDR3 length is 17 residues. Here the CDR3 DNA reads TGTGCCAGCAGCTTGAGAGTCGTGGGACTCCTGAACACTGAAGCTTTCTTT. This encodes CASSLRVVGLLNTEAFF.

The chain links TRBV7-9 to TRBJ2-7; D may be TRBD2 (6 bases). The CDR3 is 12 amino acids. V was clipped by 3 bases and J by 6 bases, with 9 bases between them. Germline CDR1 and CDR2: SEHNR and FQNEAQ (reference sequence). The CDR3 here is CASSFFGGEQYF. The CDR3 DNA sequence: TGTGCCAGCAGCTTTTTCGGGGGCGAGCAGTACTTC.

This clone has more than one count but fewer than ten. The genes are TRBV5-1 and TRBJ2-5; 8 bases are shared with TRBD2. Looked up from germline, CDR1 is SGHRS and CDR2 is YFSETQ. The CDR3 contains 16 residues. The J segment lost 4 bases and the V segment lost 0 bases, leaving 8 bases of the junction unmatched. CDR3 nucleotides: TGCGCCAGCAGCTTGGGCCCGGGACTAGACCTAGAGACCCAGTACTTC. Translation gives CASSLGPGLDLETQYF.

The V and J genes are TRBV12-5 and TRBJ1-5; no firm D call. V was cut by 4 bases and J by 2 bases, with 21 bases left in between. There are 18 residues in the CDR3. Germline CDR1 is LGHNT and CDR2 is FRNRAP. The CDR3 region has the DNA TGTGCTAGTGGTTCGATCCTTGAGACGGATGCGGGCAATCAGCCCCAGCATTTT. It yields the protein CASGSILETDAGNQPQHF. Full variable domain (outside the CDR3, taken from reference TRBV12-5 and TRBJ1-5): DARVTQTPRHKVTEMGQEVTMRCQPILGHNTVFWYRQTMMQGLELLAYFRNRAPLDDSGMPKDRFSAEMPDATLATLKIQPSEPRDSAVYFCASGSILETDAGNQPQHFGDGTRLSIL.

In nucleotides, the CDR3 is TGTGCCAGCAGCTTAGACAGGGGGTTAACCTACGAGCAGTACTTC. It translates to CASSLDRGLTYEQYF. This chain joins TRBV5-4 and TRBJ2-7, with TRBD1 matching 9 bases. CDR1 SGHNT and CDR2 YYREEE come from the germline V gene (reference sequence). Trimming removed 2 bases from V and 2 bases from J; junction bases left unmatched: 5. The CDR3 is 15 residues long.

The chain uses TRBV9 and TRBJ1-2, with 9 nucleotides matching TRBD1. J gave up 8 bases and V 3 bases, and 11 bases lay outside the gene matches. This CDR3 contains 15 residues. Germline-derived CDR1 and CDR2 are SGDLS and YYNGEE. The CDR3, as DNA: TGTGCCAGCAGCGGCCGGGACAGGGTACTCTCAGGCTACACCTTC. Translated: CASSGRDRVLSGYTF. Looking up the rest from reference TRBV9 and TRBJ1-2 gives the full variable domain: DSGVTQTPKHLITATGQRVTLRCSPRSGDLSVYWYQQSLDQGLQFLIQYYNGEERAKGNILERFSAQQFPDLHSELNLSSLELGDSALYFCASSGRDRVLSGYTFGSGTRLTVV.

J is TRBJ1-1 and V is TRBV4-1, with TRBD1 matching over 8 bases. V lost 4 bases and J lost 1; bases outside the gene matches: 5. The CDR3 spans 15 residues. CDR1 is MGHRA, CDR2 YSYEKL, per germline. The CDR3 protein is CASSPRQGKNTEAFF. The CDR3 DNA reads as TGCGCCAGCAGCCCAAGACAGGGGAAGAACACTGAAGCTTTCTTT.

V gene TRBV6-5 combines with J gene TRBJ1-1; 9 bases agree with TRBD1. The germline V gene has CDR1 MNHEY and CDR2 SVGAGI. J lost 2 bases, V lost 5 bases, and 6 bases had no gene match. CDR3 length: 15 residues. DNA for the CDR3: TGTGCCAGCAGTCCACAGGGGGCGATAAACACTGAAGCTTTCTTT. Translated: CASSPQGAINTEAFF.

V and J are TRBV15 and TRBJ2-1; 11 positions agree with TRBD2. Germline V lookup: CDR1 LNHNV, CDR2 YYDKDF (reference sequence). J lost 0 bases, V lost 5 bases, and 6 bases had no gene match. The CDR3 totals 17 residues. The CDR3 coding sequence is TGTGCCACCAGCTTACGAACTAGCGGGAGCTCCTACAATGAGCAGTTCTTC. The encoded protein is CATSLRTSGSSYNEQFF.

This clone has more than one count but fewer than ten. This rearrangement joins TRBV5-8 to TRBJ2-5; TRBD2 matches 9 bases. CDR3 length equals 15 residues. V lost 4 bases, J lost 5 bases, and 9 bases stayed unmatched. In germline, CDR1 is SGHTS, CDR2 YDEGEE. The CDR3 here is CASSILLAGWETQYF. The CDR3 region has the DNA TGTGCCAGCAGCATCCTCCTAGCGGGGTGGGAGACCCAGTACTTC. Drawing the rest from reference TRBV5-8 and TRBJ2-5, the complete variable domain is EAGVTQSPTHLIKTRGQQATLRCSPISGHTSVYWYQQALGLGLQFLLWYDEGEERNRGNFPPRFSGRQFPNYSSELNVNALELEDSALYLCASSILLAGWETQYFGPGTRLLVL.

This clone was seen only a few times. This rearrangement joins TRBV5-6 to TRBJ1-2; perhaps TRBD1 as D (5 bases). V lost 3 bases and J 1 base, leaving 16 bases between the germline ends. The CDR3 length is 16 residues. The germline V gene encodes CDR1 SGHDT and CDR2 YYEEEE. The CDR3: CASSSPGEGVNYGYTF. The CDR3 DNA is TGTGCCAGCAGCTCCCCGGGAGAAGGGGTTAACTATGGCTACACCTTC.

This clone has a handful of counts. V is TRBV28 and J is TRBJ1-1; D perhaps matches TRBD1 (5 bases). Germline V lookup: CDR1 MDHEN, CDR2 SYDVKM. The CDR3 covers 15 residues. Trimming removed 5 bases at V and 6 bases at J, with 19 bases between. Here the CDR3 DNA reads TGTGCCAGCAGTCGTCTCAAGACAGCCGCCGCTGAAGCTTTCTTT. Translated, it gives CASSRLKTAAAEAFF.

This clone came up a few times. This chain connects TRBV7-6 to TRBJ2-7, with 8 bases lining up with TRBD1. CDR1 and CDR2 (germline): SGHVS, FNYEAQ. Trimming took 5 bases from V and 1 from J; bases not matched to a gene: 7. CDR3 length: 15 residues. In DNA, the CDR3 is TGTGCCAGCAGCGGTCGACAGGGGTTTTCCTACGAGCAGTACTTC. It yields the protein CASSGRQGFSYEQYF.